This section outlines one T cell receptor (beta chain) sequence together with its context. The CDR3 extends over 13 amino acids. V dropped 0 bases and J dropped 15; count of bases not matched to a gene: 9. Germline values: CDR1 SGHRS, CDR2 YFSETQ. TCRdb keeps only in-frame clones here, not all; method: immunoSEQ multiplex PCR. This table has fewer than 800,000 clones, 89% appearing once. The data are from a study of Ad26.COV2.S vaccination and SARS-CoV-2 variants. Stated treatment: about 20 received Ad26.COV2.S at low or high dose, single or two shots; roughly 5 received placebo; per-sample allocation not given. Sampling occurred on day 63 after the first vaccine or placebo injection.

The receptor comes from a person aged 18 to 65 who received the Ad26.COV2.S COVID-19 vaccine or a placebo. The V and J genes are TRBV5-1 and TRBJ1-3; TRBD1 matches at 7 bases. This material consisted of peripheral blood, taken in a trial of Ad26.COV2.S vaccine versus placebo. In nucleotides, the CDR3 is TGCGCCAGCAGCTTGGCGCCGGGACAGCCGGCATATTTT. It yields the protein CASSLAPGQPAYF.